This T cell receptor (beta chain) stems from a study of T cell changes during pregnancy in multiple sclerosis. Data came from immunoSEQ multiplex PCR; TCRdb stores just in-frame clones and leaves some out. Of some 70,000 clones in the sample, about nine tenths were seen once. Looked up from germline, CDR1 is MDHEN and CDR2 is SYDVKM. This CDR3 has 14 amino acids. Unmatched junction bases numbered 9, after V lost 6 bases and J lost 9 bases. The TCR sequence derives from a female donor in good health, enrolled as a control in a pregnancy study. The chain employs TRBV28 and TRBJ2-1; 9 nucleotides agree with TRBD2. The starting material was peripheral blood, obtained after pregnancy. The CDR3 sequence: CASSLRAGGGEQFF. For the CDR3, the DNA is TGTGCCAGCAGCCTACGAGCGGGGGGCGGTGAGCAGTTCTTC.